This T cell receptor beta chain was sequenced during a study of blood T cells in healthy people across ages. Study summary: About one barcoded beta molecule was captured per two T cells (by template switching). General study results and limits: Roughly linearly, TCR beta diversity per million T cells fell as age increased.

Worth noting for this clonotype: Its antigen is unknown.

Primed by a sample-barcoded 5' primer and a J-beta primer mix, a second PCR proceeded for roughly 6 to 12 cycles. TCRdb re-called the 5' RACE reads through MiXCR, storing one row per CDR3 protein. The sample carries 1,500,000 or so distinct CDR3 sequences, 55% to 75% recorded once. The CDR3 length is 13 residues. Germline-derived CDR1 and CDR2 are SGHVS and FNYEAQ. The V end was cut by 0 bases, the J end by 6 bases, with 6 bases between. This chain joins TRBV7-6 and TRBJ2-1, with unresolved D. The TCR sequence derives from a man aged 18 to 30 in good health. Sequenced material: blood. The CDR3 region is CASSLADLNEQFF. The CDR3 bases are TGTGCCAGCAGCTTAGCGGACCTCAATGAGCAGTTCTTC. The variable domain in full, with the rest retrieved from reference TRBV7-6 and TRBJ2-1, is GAGVSQSPRYKVTKRGQDVALRCDPISGHVSLYWYRQALGQGPEFLTYFNYEAQQDKSGLPNDRFSAERPEGSISTLTIQRTEQRDSAMYRCASSLADLNEQFFGPGTRLTVL.